This entry concerns a single T cell receptor beta chain. Its specificity is unknown. TCRdb's copy holds only in-frame clones and misses some; the assay was immunoSEQ multiplex PCR. The table records tens of thousands of clones, 70% to 80% of them present only once. This entry is derived from a study of radiotherapy plus CTLA-4 blockade in lung cancer. On the study more broadly: Objective responses were documented in around a sixth of patients, with disease control in 31%. Study results and limitations: Per reports, early blood T cell clone dynamics, plus interferon-beta, forecast response most strongly. Radiotherapy with ipilimumab was followed by blood expansion of tumor-derived clones.

People whose metastatic non-small-cell lung cancer was chemo-refractory got focal radiation along with CTLA-4 blockade by ipilimumab. The length of the CDR3 is 13 residues. V was clipped by 2 bases and J by 6 bases, with 8 bases between them. Looked up from germline, CDR1 is KGHSH and CDR2 is LQKENI. V usage is TRBV18 and J usage is TRBJ1-5; D is undetermined. The clonotype was recovered from a human donor with non-small cell lung cancer who had a complete response to radiotherapy plus ipilimumab. This specimen was peripheral blood, taken from a patient treated with radiotherapy plus ipilimumab. In DNA, the CDR3 is TGTGCCAGCTCACCATATGAAGCTCAGCCCCAGCATTTT. This encodes CASSPYEAQPQHF.